This paragraph reports one T cell receptor (beta chain). The record originates from a study of T cell changes during pregnancy in multiple sclerosis. Libraries were prepared by immunoSEQ multiplex PCR; TCRdb keeps only in-frame clonotypes and omits some of them. The sample consists of about 21,000 clones, approximately 90% of them appearing once. Trimming at V came to 5 bases and at J to 4 bases, leaving 18 bases not matched to a gene. Germline V gene sequence: CDR1 SGDLS, CDR2 YYNGEE. The CDR3 contains 18 residues. Sequences were derived from CD4+ T cells from peripheral blood mononuclear cells, sampled in the third trimester of pregnancy. The receptor comes from a female donor with multiple sclerosis, enrolled in a pregnancy study. The rearrangement links TRBV9 to TRBJ1-3; 7 bases align to TRBD1. This CDR3 is CASSAGTGAELGGNTIYF. CDR3 coding DNA: TGTGCCAGCAGTGCCGGTACAGGGGCTGAGCTCGGCGGAAACACCATATATTTT.